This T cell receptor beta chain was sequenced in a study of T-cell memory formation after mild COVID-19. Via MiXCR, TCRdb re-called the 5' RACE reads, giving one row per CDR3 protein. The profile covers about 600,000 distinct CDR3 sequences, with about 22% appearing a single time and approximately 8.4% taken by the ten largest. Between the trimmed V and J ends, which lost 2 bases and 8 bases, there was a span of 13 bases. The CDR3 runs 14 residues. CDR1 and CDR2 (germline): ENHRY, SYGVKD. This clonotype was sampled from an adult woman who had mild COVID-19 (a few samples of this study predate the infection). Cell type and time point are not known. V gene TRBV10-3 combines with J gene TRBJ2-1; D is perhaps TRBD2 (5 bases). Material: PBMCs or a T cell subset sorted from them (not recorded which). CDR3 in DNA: TGTGCCATCAGTGAGCATAGCGTTCGAGATGAGCAGTTCTTC. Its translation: CAISEHSVRDEQFF.